This is a list of T cell receptor beta chains from one sample in a study of control samples from healthy donors and cancer patients. Method: immunoSEQ multiplex PCR; TCRdb's copy keeps in-frame clones and lacks some. The sample includes 80,000 to 100,000 clones, roughly 92% seen only once; the top ten take around 3%. Specimen: blood. These receptors all stem from a human donor in good health. The donor label of this sample is uncertain. Each CDR3 is given with its conserved first and last residue. Fields, in order: J gene, D gene, clone size, V gene, CDR3 protein, CDR3 DNA. The D gene is left open where the match is weak. A clone size is listed for some rows: how often the clone was seen (once, few, many), or a class if it is expanded.

j_call: TRBJ2-1; d_call: .; clone_size: .; v_call: TRBV18; cdr3_aa: CASSPPRRDNEQFF; cdr3_nt: TGTGCCAGCTCACCACCGAGAAGGGACAATGAGCAGTTCTTC
j_call: TRBJ1-2; d_call: .; clone_size: .; v_call: TRBV18; cdr3_aa: CASSPGLAGPVDGYTF; cdr3_nt: TGTGCCAGCTCACCAGGTCTGGCAGGGCCAGTGGATGGCTACACCTTC
j_call: TRBJ2-5; d_call: TRBD1; clone_size: medium-sized; v_call: TRBV6-5; cdr3_aa: CASSYYRGIRGTQYF; cdr3_nt: TGTGCCAGCAGTTACTACAGGGGAATTAGGGGGACCCAGTACTTC
j_call: TRBJ1-1; d_call: TRBD1; clone_size: .; v_call: TRBV6-2/TRBV6-3; cdr3_aa: CASSPGTENTEAFF; cdr3_nt: TGTGCCAGCAGCCCCGGGACAGAGAACACTGAAGCTTTCTTT
j_call: TRBJ2-3; d_call: .; clone_size: .; v_call: TRBV7-3; cdr3_aa: CASSLYSTDTQYF; cdr3_nt: TGTGCCAGCAGCTTGTACAGCACAGATACGCAGTATTTT
j_call: TRBJ2-1; d_call: .; clone_size: .; v_call: TRBV5-1; cdr3_aa: CASSLETGRDNEQFF; cdr3_nt: TGCGCCAGCAGCTTGGAAACGGGCAGGGACAATGAGCAGTTCTTC
j_call: TRBJ2-3; d_call: .; clone_size: .; v_call: TRBV2; cdr3_aa: CASGWSEGNTDTQYF; cdr3_nt: TGTGCCAGCGGGTGGAGCGAAGGGAACACAGATACGCAGTATTTT
j_call: TRBJ1-3; d_call: .; clone_size: .; v_call: TRBV9; cdr3_aa: CASSAGTAGNTIYF; cdr3_nt: TGTGCCAGCAGTGCCGGGACCGCTGGAAACACCATATATTTT
j_call: TRBJ2-1; d_call: TRBD2; clone_size: .; v_call: TRBV24-1; cdr3_aa: CATSDLQGSGYNEQFF; cdr3_nt: TGTGCCACCAGTGATTTGCAGGGTAGCGGGTACAATGAGCAGTTCTTC
j_call: TRBJ2-1; d_call: TRBD1; clone_size: .; v_call: TRBV19; cdr3_aa: CASSRGQVVSYNEQFF; cdr3_nt: TGTGCCAGTAGTAGAGGACAGGTTGTTTCCTACAATGAGCAGTTCTTC
j_call: TRBJ1-1; d_call: .; clone_size: once; v_call: TRBV7-2; cdr3_aa: CASTPYGTEAFF; cdr3_nt: TGTGCCAGCACCCCTTACGGGACTGAAGCTTTCTTT
j_call: TRBJ1-4; d_call: .; clone_size: .; v_call: TRBV28; cdr3_aa: CASSSRPGGGTNEKLFF; cdr3_nt: TGTGCCAGCAGTTCACGGCCCGGAGGGGGGACTAATGAAAAACTGTTTTTT
j_call: TRBJ1-1; d_call: .; clone_size: .; v_call: TRBV19; cdr3_aa: CASSMLGEAFF; cdr3_nt: TGTGCCAGTAGTATGTTGGGAGAAGCTTTCTTT
j_call: TRBJ2-2; d_call: .; clone_size: .; v_call: TRBV5-1; cdr3_aa: CASSLDGGASTGELFF; cdr3_nt: TGCGCCAGCAGCTTGGACGGGGGCGCGAGCACCGGGGAGCTGTTTTTT
j_call: TRBJ2-3; d_call: .; clone_size: .; v_call: TRBV6-5; cdr3_aa: CASGEVRTDTQYF; cdr3_nt: TGTGCCAGCGGGGAGGTAAGGACAGATACGCAGTATTTT
j_call: TRBJ2-5; d_call: .; clone_size: .; v_call: TRBV5-4; cdr3_aa: CASSISRRQETQYF; cdr3_nt: TGTGCCAGCAGCATATCTAGAAGGCAAGAGACCCAGTACTTC
j_call: TRBJ1-6; d_call: .; clone_size: .; v_call: TRBV18; cdr3_aa: CASSREEAGIVNSPLHF; cdr3_nt: TGTGCCAGCTCGCGCGAAGAGGCAGGGATCGTTAATTCACCCCTCCACTTT
j_call: TRBJ2-5; d_call: .; clone_size: .; v_call: TRBV24-1; cdr3_aa: CATSSRNQETQYF; cdr3_nt: TGTGCCACCTCCTCGAGGAACCAAGAGACCCAGTACTTC
j_call: TRBJ2-1; d_call: .; clone_size: once; v_call: TRBV6-5; cdr3_aa: CASSLVANNEQFF; cdr3_nt: TGTGCCAGCAGTTTAGTGGCTAACAATGAGCAGTTCTTC
j_call: TRBJ2-1; d_call: .; clone_size: .; v_call: TRBV12-5; cdr3_aa: CASGLTQYNEQFF; cdr3_nt: TGTGCTAGTGGTTTAACCCAGTACAATGAGCAGTTCTTC
j_call: TRBJ1-5; d_call: TRBD1; clone_size: .; v_call: TRBV5-1; cdr3_aa: CASSEQGGFNQPQHF; cdr3_nt: TGCGCCAGCAGCGAACAGGGGGGGTTCAATCAGCCCCAGCATTTT
j_call: TRBJ2-3; d_call: TRBD1; clone_size: .; v_call: TRBV24-1; cdr3_aa: CATSARGQGRTDTQYF; cdr3_nt: TGTGCCACCAGTGCCCGAGGACAGGGCCGCACAGATACGCAGTATTTT
j_call: TRBJ2-3; d_call: .; clone_size: .; v_call: TRBV12-5; cdr3_aa: CASAGSGADTQYF; cdr3_nt: TGTGCTAGTGCCGGTTCGGGGGCAGATACGCAGTATTTT
j_call: TRBJ2-5; d_call: TRBD1; clone_size: .; v_call: TRBV6-2/TRBV6-3; cdr3_aa: CASSTGTGEETQYF; cdr3_nt: TGTGCCAGCAGCACCGGGACAGGGGAAGAGACCCAGTACTTC
j_call: TRBJ2-7; d_call: TRBD1; clone_size: many; v_call: TRBV7-6; cdr3_aa: CASSPRGQGSSYEQYF; cdr3_nt: TGTGCCAGCAGCCCCCGCGGACAGGGATCATCCTACGAGCAGTACTTC
j_call: TRBJ1-1; d_call: .; clone_size: .; v_call: TRBV5-1; cdr3_aa: CASSTDGQMNTEAFF; cdr3_nt: TGCGCCAGCAGCACGGACGGACAAATGAACACTGAAGCTTTCTTT
j_call: TRBJ1-1; d_call: TRBD1; clone_size: .; v_call: TRBV18; cdr3_aa: CASSGQGTGGSEAFF; cdr3_nt: TGTGCCAGCTCAGGTCAAGGGACAGGGGGCTCTGAAGCTTTCTTT
j_call: TRBJ2-3; d_call: TRBD2; clone_size: .; v_call: TRBV7-9; cdr3_aa: CASLQWGGGDTQYF; cdr3_nt: TGTGCCAGCCTCCAGTGGGGGGGAGGAGATACGCAGTATTTT
j_call: TRBJ2-2; d_call: .; clone_size: .; v_call: TRBV14; cdr3_aa: CASSQGTSRGTGELFF; cdr3_nt: TGTGCCAGCAGCCAAGGGACCAGTCGAGGGACCGGGGAGCTGTTTTTT
j_call: TRBJ2-2; d_call: .; clone_size: .; v_call: TRBV21-1; cdr3_aa: CASSKEGGHTGELFF; cdr3_nt: TGTGCCAGCAGCAAAGAGGGGGGCCACACCGGGGAGCTGTTTTTT
j_call: TRBJ1-1; d_call: .; clone_size: .; v_call: TRBV11-2; cdr3_aa: CASSSETQWTRVTEAFF; cdr3_nt: TGTGCCAGCAGCTCCGAAACTCAGTGGACTCGGGTCACTGAAGCTTTCTTT
j_call: TRBJ2-4; d_call: .; clone_size: .; v_call: TRBV28; cdr3_aa: CASSSDLAKNIQYF; cdr3_nt: TGTGCCAGCAGTTCAGATTTAGCCAAAAACATTCAGTACTTC
j_call: TRBJ1-4; d_call: .; clone_size: .; v_call: TRBV29-1; cdr3_aa: CSGLRGGEKLFF; cdr3_nt: TGCAGCGGACTCAGGGGAGGGGAAAAACTGTTTTTT
j_call: TRBJ2-1; d_call: TRBD2; clone_size: few; v_call: TRBV6-6; cdr3_aa: CASSRLVAGGSEQFF; cdr3_nt: TGTGCCAGCAGTAGACTAGTAGCGGGGGGTTCTGAGCAGTTCTTC
j_call: TRBJ1-2; d_call: TRBD1; clone_size: .; v_call: TRBV2; cdr3_aa: CASSVGGVAGKSGYTF; cdr3_nt: TGTGCCAGCAGTGTAGGGGGCGTAGCCGGTAAAAGTGGCTACACCTTC
j_call: TRBJ2-6; d_call: .; clone_size: .; v_call: TRBV5-1; cdr3_aa: CASSGGVRDSGANVLTF; cdr3_nt: TGCGCCAGCAGCGGTGGGGTCAGGGACTCTGGGGCCAACGTCCTGACTTTC
j_call: TRBJ1-2; d_call: .; clone_size: medium-sized; v_call: TRBV12-5; cdr3_aa: CASTHRSYGYTF; cdr3_nt: TGTGCTAGTACTCACAGGAGCTATGGCTACACCTTC
j_call: TRBJ1-2; d_call: TRBD1; clone_size: .; v_call: TRBV5-6; cdr3_aa: CASSLDQGARGYTF; cdr3_nt: TGTGCCAGCAGCTTGGACCAGGGGGCGCGGGGCTACACCTTC
j_call: TRBJ1-3; d_call: .; clone_size: .; v_call: TRBV6-5; cdr3_aa: CASTRQASSGNTIYF; cdr3_nt: TGTGCCAGCACACGACAGGCGTCCTCTGGAAACACCATATATTTT
j_call: TRBJ2-2; d_call: .; clone_size: .; v_call: TRBV19; cdr3_aa: CASSGGGTGLGGELFF; cdr3_nt: TGTGCCAGTAGCGGCGGGGGGACAGGGTTGGGCGGGGAGCTGTTTTTT
j_call: TRBJ2-3; d_call: .; clone_size: .; v_call: TRBV27; cdr3_aa: CASSASSIPTDTQYF; cdr3_nt: TGTGCCAGCAGCGCCTCCTCAATTCCTACAGATACGCAGTATTTT
j_call: TRBJ1-5; d_call: .; clone_size: .; v_call: TRBV6-2/TRBV6-3; cdr3_aa: CASSIRGPDQPQHF; cdr3_nt: TGTGCCAGCAGTATCAGGGGTCCCGATCAGCCCCAGCATTTT
j_call: TRBJ1-1; d_call: TRBD1; clone_size: .; v_call: TRBV27; cdr3_aa: CASSLQGFNTEAFF; cdr3_nt: TGTGCCAGCAGCCTACAGGGGTTTAACACTGAAGCTTTCTTT
j_call: TRBJ1-3; d_call: .; clone_size: .; v_call: TRBV10-3; cdr3_aa: CAISGIGPFSGNTIYF; cdr3_nt: TGTGCCATCAGTGGAATCGGACCATTCTCTGGAAACACCATATATTTT
j_call: TRBJ2-2; d_call: .; clone_size: .; v_call: TRBV30; cdr3_aa: CAWTDRNTGELFF; cdr3_nt: TGTGCCTGGACTGACAGGAACACCGGGGAGCTGTTTTTT
j_call: TRBJ2-3; d_call: .; clone_size: once; v_call: TRBV19; cdr3_aa: CASSPGITDTQYF; cdr3_nt: TGTGCCAGTAGTCCGGGTATCACAGATACGCAGTATTTT
j_call: TRBJ2-2; d_call: TRBD1; clone_size: .; v_call: TRBV7-8; cdr3_aa: CASSLVSQGATGELFF; cdr3_nt: TGTGCCAGCAGCTTAGTATCCCAGGGGGCTACCGGGGAGCTGTTTTTT
j_call: TRBJ1-1; d_call: .; clone_size: once; v_call: TRBV14; cdr3_aa: CASSPDAGFMNTEAFF; cdr3_nt: TGTGCCAGCAGCCCCGATGCAGGGTTCATGAACACTGAAGCTTTCTTT
j_call: TRBJ2-7; d_call: .; clone_size: .; v_call: TRBV9; cdr3_aa: CASSASTPGYEQYF; cdr3_nt: TGTGCCAGCAGCGCCAGCACTCCGGGGTACGAGCAGTACTTC
j_call: TRBJ1-1; d_call: .; clone_size: .; v_call: TRBV20-1; cdr3_aa: CSAEVGTEAFF; cdr3_nt: TGCAGTGCAGAAGTGGGCACTGAAGCTTTCTTT
j_call: TRBJ1-5; d_call: .; clone_size: .; v_call: TRBV2; cdr3_aa: CASKKGETSNQPQHF; cdr3_nt: TGTGCCAGCAAGAAGGGGGAAACGAGCAATCAGCCCCAGCATTTT